This T cell receptor (beta chain) originates from a study of response to subunit inactivated influenza vaccine. The CDR3 loop spans 15 amino acids. The germline V gene encodes CDR1 SEHNR and CDR2 FQNEAQ (reference sequence). Germline trimming cut 5 bases from V and 3 bases from J; bases unmatched to any gene: 8. TCRdb ran MiXCR on the RT-PCR reads and lists one entry per CDR3 protein. The sample lists about 780,000 distinct CDR3 sequences; 15% to 20% were seen once. Points from the study as a whole: The authors proposed limited new T cell recruitment per seasonal influenza vaccination.

This clonotype appeared a few times. Its matching antigen is unknown. Source: PBMCs from blood, taken about 5 days after vaccination. The chain carries TRBV7-9 and TRBJ1-1, with TRBD1 identical over 8 bases. The source of this sequence is a man in his forties or fifties who received an inactivated influenza vaccine. This CDR3 is CASSRTGRGDTEAFF. The CDR3 DNA reads TGTGCCAGCAGCCGGACAGGGCGGGGGGACACTGAAGCTTTCTTT.